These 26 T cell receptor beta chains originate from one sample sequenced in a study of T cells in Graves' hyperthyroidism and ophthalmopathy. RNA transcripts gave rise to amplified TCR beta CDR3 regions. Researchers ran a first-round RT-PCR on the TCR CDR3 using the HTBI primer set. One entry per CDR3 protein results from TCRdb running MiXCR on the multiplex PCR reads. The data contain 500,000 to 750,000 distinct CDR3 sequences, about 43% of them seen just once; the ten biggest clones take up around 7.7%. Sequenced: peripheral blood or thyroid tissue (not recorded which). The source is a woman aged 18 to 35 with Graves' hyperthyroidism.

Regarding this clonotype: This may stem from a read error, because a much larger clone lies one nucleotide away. The CDR3 loop reads CASSSAEWRAFF. The CDR3 nucleotides read TGTGCCAGCAGTTCGGCCGAGTGGAGAGCTTTCTTT. The chain links TRBV6-5 to TRBJ1-1; the D is unclear. V lost 4 bases, J lost 10 bases, and 13 bases lay in between. Germline CDR1 and CDR2: MNHEY and SVGAGI. The CDR3 extends over 12 amino acids.

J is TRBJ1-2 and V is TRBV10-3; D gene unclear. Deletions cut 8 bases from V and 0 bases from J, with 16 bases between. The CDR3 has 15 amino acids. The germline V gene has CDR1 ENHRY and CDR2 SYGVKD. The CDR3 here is CAIQGLGATNYGYTF. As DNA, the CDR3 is TGTGCCATCCAAGGACTAGGCGCCACTAACTATGGCTACACCTTC.

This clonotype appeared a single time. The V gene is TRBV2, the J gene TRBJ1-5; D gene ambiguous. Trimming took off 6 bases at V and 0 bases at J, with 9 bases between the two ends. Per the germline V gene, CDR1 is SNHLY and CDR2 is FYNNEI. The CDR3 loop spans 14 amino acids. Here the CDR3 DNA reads TGTGCCAGCAGCCACACGGATAGCAATCAGCCCCAGCATTTT. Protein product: CASSHTDSNQPQHF.

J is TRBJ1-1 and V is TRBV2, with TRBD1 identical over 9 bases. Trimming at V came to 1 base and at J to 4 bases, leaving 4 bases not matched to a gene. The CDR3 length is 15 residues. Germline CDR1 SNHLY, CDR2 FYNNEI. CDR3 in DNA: TGTGCCAGCAGTGAAGGACAGGGGGTAATCACTGAAGCTTTCTTT. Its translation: CASSEGQGVITEAFF.

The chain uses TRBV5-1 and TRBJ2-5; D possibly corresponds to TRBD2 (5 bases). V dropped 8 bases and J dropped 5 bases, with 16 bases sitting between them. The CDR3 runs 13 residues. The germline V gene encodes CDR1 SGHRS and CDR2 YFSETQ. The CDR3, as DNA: TGCGCCAGTGGACTGGGCCGCCGGGAGACCCAGTACTTC. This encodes CASGLGRRETQYF.

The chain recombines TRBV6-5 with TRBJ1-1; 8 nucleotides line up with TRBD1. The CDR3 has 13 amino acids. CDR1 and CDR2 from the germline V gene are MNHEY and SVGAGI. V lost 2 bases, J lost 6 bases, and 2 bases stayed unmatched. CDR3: CASSYGQGPEAFF. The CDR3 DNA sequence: TGTGCCAGCAGTTACGGACAGGGCCCTGAAGCTTTCTTT.

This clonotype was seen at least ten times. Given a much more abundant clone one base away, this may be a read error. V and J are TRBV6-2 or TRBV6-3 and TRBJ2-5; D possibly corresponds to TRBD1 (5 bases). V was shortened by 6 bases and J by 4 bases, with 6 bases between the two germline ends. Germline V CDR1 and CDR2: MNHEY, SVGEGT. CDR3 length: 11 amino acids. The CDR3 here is CASRGRETQYF. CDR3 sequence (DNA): TGTGCCAGCAGGGGGCGAGAGACCCAGTACTTC.

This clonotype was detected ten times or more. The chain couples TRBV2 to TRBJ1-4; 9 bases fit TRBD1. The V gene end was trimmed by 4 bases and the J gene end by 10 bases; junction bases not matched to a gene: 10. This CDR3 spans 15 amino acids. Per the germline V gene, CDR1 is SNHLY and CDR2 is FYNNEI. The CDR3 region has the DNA TGTGCCAGCAGTGCCCCTAGGACAGGGGTGGGAAAACTGTTTTTT. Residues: CASSAPRTGVGKLFF.

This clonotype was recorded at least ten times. The CDR3 DNA reads as TGTGCCAGCAGCTTTACCGGTCGACAGGGGGTGAATTCACCCCTCCACTTT. Protein: CASSFTGRQGVNSPLHF. This sequence joins TRBV7-8 and TRBJ1-6, with TRBD1 identical over 9 bases. Germline V lookup: CDR1 SGHVS, CDR2 FQNEAQ. The CDR3 consists of 17 residues. V lost 3 bases to trimming and J lost 7 bases; unmatched junction nucleotides: 10.

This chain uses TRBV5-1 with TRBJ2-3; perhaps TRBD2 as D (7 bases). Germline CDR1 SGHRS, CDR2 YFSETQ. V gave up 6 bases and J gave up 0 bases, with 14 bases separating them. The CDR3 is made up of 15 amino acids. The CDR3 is CASNSGTSSTDTQYF. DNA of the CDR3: TGCGCCAGCAACAGCGGGACATCTAGCACAGATACGCAGTATTTT.

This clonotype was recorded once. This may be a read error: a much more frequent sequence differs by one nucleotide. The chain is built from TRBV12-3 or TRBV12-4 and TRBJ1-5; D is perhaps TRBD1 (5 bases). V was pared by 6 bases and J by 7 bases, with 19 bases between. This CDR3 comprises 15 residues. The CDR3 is CASSPGVVNKQPQHF. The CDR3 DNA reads TGTGCCAGCAGCCCGGGGGTAGTCAACAAACAGCCCCAGCATTTT.

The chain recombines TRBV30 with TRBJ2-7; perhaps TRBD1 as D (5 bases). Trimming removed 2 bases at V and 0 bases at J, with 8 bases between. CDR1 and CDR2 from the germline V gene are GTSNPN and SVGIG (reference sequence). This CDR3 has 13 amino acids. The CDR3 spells CAWSTGNSYEQYF. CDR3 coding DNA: TGTGCCTGGAGTACAGGAAACTCCTACGAGCAGTACTTC.

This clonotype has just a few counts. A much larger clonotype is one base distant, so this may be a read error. CDR3 coding DNA: TGTGCCAGCAGCAATGGGTCGGGAGGTGGCTACACCTTC. Its translation is CASSNGSGGGYTF. The genes are TRBV6-6 and TRBJ1-2; D remains unclear. Germline V lookup: CDR1 MNHNY, CDR2 SVGAGI (reference sequence). The CDR3 loop spans 13 amino acids. Trimming shortened V by 6 bases and J by 7 bases, and 15 bases separated the two germline ends.

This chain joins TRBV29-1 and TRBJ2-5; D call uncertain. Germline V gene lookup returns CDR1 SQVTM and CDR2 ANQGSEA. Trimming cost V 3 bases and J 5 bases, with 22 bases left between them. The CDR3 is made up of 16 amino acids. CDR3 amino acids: CSVDGISWHQDETQYF. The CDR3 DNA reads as TGCAGCGTTGATGGTATTAGTTGGCACCAGGACGAGACCCAGTACTTC.

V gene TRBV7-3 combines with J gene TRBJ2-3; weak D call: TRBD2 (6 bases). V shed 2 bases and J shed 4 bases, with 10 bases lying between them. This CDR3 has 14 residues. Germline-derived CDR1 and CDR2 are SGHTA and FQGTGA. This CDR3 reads CASSLFAGPDTQYF. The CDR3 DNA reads TGTGCCAGCAGCTTATTTGCGGGGCCAGATACGCAGTATTTT.

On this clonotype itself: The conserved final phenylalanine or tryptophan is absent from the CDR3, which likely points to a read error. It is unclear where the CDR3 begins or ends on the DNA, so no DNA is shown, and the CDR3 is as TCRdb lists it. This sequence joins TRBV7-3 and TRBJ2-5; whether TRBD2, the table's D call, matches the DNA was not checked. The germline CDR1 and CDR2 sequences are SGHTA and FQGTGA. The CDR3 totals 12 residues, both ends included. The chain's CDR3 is CASSLLAGGTNT.

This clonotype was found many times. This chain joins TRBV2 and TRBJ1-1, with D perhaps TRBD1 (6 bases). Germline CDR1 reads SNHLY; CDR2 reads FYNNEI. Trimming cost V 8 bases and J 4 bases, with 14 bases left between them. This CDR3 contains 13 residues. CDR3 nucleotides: TGTGCCAGCTCGAAGGACAGTCTCACTGAAGCTTTCTTT. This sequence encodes CASSKDSLTEAFF.

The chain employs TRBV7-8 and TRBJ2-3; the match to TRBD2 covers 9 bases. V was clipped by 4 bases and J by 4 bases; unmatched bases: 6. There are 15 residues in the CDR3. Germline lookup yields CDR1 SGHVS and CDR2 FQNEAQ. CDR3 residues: CASSSWTSEADTQYF. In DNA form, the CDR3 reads TGTGCCAGCAGCTCCTGGACTAGCGAGGCAGATACGCAGTATTTT.

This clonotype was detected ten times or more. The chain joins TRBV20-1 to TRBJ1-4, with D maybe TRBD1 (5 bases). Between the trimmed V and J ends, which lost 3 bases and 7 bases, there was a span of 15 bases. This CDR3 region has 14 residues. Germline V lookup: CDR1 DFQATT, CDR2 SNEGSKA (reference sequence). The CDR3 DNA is TGCAGTGCTAGGAAGGGGCAGGTTGGTGAAAAACTGTTTTTT. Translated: CSARKGQVGEKLFF.

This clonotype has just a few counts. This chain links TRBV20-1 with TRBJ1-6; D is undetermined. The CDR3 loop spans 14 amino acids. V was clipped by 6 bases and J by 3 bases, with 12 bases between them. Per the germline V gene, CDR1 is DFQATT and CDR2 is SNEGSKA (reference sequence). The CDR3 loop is CSARISNYNSPLHF. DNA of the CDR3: TGCAGTGCACGAATTTCCAACTATAATTCACCCCTCCACTTT.

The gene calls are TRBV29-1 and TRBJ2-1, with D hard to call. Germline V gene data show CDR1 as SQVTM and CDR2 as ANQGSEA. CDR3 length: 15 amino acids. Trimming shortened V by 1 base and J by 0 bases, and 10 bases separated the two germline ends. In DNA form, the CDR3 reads TGCAGCGTTGAAGTCCGATTTAGCTCCTACAATGAGCAGTTCTTC. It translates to CSVEVRFSSYNEQFF.

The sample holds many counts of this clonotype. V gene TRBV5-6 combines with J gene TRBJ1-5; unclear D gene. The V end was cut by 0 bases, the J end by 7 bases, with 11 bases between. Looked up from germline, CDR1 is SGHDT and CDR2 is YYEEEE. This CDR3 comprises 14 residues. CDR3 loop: CASSLGVSSQPQHF. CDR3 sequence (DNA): TGTGCCAGCAGCTTGGGGGTATCTAGCCAGCCCCAGCATTTT.

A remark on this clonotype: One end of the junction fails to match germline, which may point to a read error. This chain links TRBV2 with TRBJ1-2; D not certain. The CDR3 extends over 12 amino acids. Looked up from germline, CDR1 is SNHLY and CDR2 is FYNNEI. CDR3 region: CASSEEVSGRAF. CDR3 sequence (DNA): TGTGCCAGCAGTGAGGAGGTTAGCGGGAGGGCCTTC. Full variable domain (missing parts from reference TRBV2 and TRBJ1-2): EPEVTQTPSHQVTQMGQEVILRCVPISNHLYFYWYRQILGQKVEFLVSFYNNEISEKSEIFDDQFSVERPDGSNFTLKIRSTKLEDSAMYFCASSEEVSGRAFGSGTRLTVV.

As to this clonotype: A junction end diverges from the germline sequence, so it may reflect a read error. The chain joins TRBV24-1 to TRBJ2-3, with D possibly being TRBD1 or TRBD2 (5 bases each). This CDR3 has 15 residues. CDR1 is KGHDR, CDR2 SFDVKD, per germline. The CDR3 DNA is TGTGCCAGCAGTTCAACCCCTACGGGGCCAGATACGCAGTATTTT. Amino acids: CASSSTPTGPDTQYF.

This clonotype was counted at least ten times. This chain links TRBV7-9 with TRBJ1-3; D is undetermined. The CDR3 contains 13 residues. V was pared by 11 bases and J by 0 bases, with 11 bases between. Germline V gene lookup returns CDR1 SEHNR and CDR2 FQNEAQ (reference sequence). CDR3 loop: CALHGSSGNTIYF. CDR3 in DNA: TGTGCCTTACATGGGAGCTCTGGAAACACCATATATTTT.

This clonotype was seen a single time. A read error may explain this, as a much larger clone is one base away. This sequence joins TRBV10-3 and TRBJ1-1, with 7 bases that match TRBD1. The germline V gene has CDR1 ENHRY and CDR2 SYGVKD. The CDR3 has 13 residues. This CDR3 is CAISTGDGTEASF. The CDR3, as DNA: TGTGCCATCAGCACAGGGGATGGTACTGAAGCTTCCTTT.